These T cell receptor beta chains were read from a single sample in a study of neoadjuvant anti-PD-1 for oral cavity cancer. Sequencing used immunoSEQ multiplex PCR; TCRdb keeps in-frame clones, though not all of them. The table includes approximately 15,000 clones, about 70% detected once. Here the sequenced sample was PBMCs, taken after nivolumab (anti-PD-1) treatment. These receptors were collected from a person between 40 and 85 years old with oral cavity squamous cell carcinoma. Each CDR3 is given with its conserved first and last residue. D genes are given only for firm matches. Size is stated for part of the rows, as once, few or many counts, or as a class when the clone is expanded.

clone_size: .
v_call: TRBV30
j_call: TRBJ1-2
d_call: .
cdr3_nt: TGTGCCTGGAGTGTAGGGGCGCGTAACTATGGCTACACCTTC
cdr3_aa: CAWSVGARNYGYTF

clone_size: .
v_call: TRBV30
j_call: TRBJ1-4
d_call: TRBD1
cdr3_nt: TGTGCCTGGAGGGGTCCACAGGGGGCAGGTGAAAAACTGTTTTTT
cdr3_aa: CAWRGPQGAGEKLFF

clone_size: .
v_call: TRBV7-8
j_call: TRBJ2-1
d_call: TRBD2
cdr3_nt: TGTGCCAGCAGCTTAGGGAGGCCTGGGACTAGCGGCCTTTATGAGCAGTTCTTC
cdr3_aa: CASSLGRPGTSGLYEQFF

clone_size: .
v_call: TRBV19
j_call: TRBJ1-1
d_call: .
cdr3_nt: TGTGCCAGTAGTATCAGTCAAACGAACACTGAAGCTTTCTTT
cdr3_aa: CASSISQTNTEAFF

clone_size: .
v_call: TRBV6-1
j_call: TRBJ2-1
d_call: TRBD2
cdr3_nt: TGTGCCAGCAGTGAAAGTCTAGCGGGAGTGGGCTCCTACAATGAGCAGTTCTTC
cdr3_aa: CASSESLAGVGSYNEQFF

clone_size: .
v_call: TRBV11-2
j_call: TRBJ2-6
d_call: .
cdr3_nt: TGTGCCAGCAGCTTAGAAGGGGGGGTCACAATCGGTTCTGGGGCCAACGTCCTGACTTTC
cdr3_aa: CASSLEGGVTIGSGANVLTF

clone_size: .
v_call: TRBV28
j_call: TRBJ2-1
d_call: .
cdr3_nt: TGTGCCAGCAGCGAAGATGGGCTCTACAATGAGCAGTTCTTC
cdr3_aa: CASSEDGLYNEQFF

clone_size: .
v_call: TRBV20-1
j_call: TRBJ2-1
d_call: .
cdr3_nt: TGCAGTGGAGGAGTCAATGAGCAGTTCTTC
cdr3_aa: CSGGVNEQFF

clone_size: once
v_call: TRBV2
j_call: TRBJ1-1
d_call: .
cdr3_nt: TGTGCCAGCTCCGCCCTAGGCCTTGACAGCGCTATGAACACTGAAGCTTTCTTT
cdr3_aa: CASSALGLDSAMNTEAFF

clone_size: few
v_call: TRBV6-5
j_call: TRBJ1-5
d_call: .
cdr3_nt: TGTGCCAGCAGAATGAATAGCAATCAGCCCCAGCATTTT
cdr3_aa: CASRMNSNQPQHF

clone_size: .
v_call: TRBV28
j_call: TRBJ2-1
d_call: .
cdr3_nt: TGTGCCAGCAGTTCAGATTCCTTTGAGCAGTTCTTC
cdr3_aa: CASSSDSFEQFF

clone_size: few
v_call: TRBV7-6
j_call: TRBJ2-1
d_call: .
cdr3_nt: TGTGCCAGCAGCTTATCCGGCGGGCGCTGGGTCAATGAGCAGTTCTTC
cdr3_aa: CASSLSGGRWVNEQFF

clone_size: .
v_call: TRBV7-6
j_call: TRBJ1-4
d_call: TRBD1
cdr3_nt: TGTGCCAGCAGCTTAGCGCAGGGACAGGGGAACGAAAAACTGTTTTTT
cdr3_aa: CASSLAQGQGNEKLFF

clone_size: .
v_call: TRBV6-1
j_call: TRBJ1-1
d_call: .
cdr3_nt: TGTGCCAGCAGTGAGGACGGGACGGTGAACACTGAAGCTTTCTTT
cdr3_aa: CASSEDGTVNTEAFF

clone_size: .
v_call: TRBV2
j_call: TRBJ1-5
d_call: .
cdr3_nt: TGTGCCAGCACCCAAGAGAGTTATAGCAATCAGCCCCAGCATTTT
cdr3_aa: CASTQESYSNQPQHF

clone_size: .
v_call: TRBV5-4
j_call: TRBJ2-2
d_call: .
cdr3_nt: TGTGCCAGCAGCATCGGGACGACCACCGGGGAGCTGTTTTTT
cdr3_aa: CASSIGTTTGELFF

clone_size: .
v_call: TRBV5-1
j_call: TRBJ1-2
d_call: .
cdr3_nt: TGCGCCAGCACTATTAACCCGAGTGCTAACTATGGCTACACCTTC
cdr3_aa: CASTINPSANYGYTF

clone_size: .
v_call: TRBV6-5
j_call: TRBJ2-3
d_call: .
cdr3_nt: TGTGCCAGCAGTTACTCGAGGGGCACAGATACGCAGTATTTT
cdr3_aa: CASSYSRGTDTQYF

clone_size: .
v_call: TRBV12-5
j_call: TRBJ2-7
d_call: .
cdr3_nt: TGTGCTAGTGGTTTGGTACACTCCTACGAGCAGTACTTC
cdr3_aa: CASGLVHSYEQYF

clone_size: .
v_call: TRBV5-4
j_call: TRBJ2-7
d_call: .
cdr3_nt: TGTGCCAGCAGCCCCGACAGGTCCTACGAGCAGTACTTC
cdr3_aa: CASSPDRSYEQYF

clone_size: .
v_call: TRBV2
j_call: TRBJ2-5
d_call: .
cdr3_nt: TGTGCCAGCAGTGAAGCGAGGAAGGGTGAGACCCAGTACTTC
cdr3_aa: CASSEARKGETQYF

clone_size: .
v_call: TRBV2
j_call: TRBJ2-6
d_call: .
cdr3_nt: TGTGCCAGCGGTGGGACGGCGGGTAGCTCTGGGGCCAACGTCCTGACTTTC
cdr3_aa: CASGGTAGSSGANVLTF

clone_size: .
v_call: TRBV4-2
j_call: TRBJ2-7
d_call: .
cdr3_nt: TGTGCCAGCAGCTTAGTCCTAGCGTGGGGGAACGAGCAGTACTTC
cdr3_aa: CASSLVLAWGNEQYF

clone_size: once
v_call: TRBV6-1
j_call: TRBJ1-1
d_call: .
cdr3_nt: TGTGCCAGCAGGCGTACAGGGATGACTGAAGCTTTCTTT
cdr3_aa: CASRRTGMTEAFF

clone_size: .
v_call: TRBV28
j_call: TRBJ1-5
d_call: .
cdr3_nt: TGTGCCAGCAGTTTCTGGGAGGGCAATCAGCCCCAGCATTTT
cdr3_aa: CASSFWEGNQPQHF

clone_size: .
v_call: TRBV7-6
j_call: TRBJ2-5
d_call: .
cdr3_nt: TGTGCCAGCAGCTCAGGGGCCAGGGGTGACCAGTACTTC
cdr3_aa: CASSSGARGDQYF

clone_size: .
v_call: TRBV4-1
j_call: TRBJ2-3
d_call: TRBD1
cdr3_nt: TGCGCCAGCAGCGCACCTGTCGGGACAGGGACAGATACGCAGTATTTT
cdr3_aa: CASSAPVGTGTDTQYF

clone_size: .
v_call: TRBV19
j_call: TRBJ1-5
d_call: TRBD1
cdr3_nt: TGTGCCAGTAGTATTCGGACAGGGGGCCCACCGAAGGGCAATCAGCCCCAGCATTTT
cdr3_aa: CASSIRTGGPPKGNQPQHF

clone_size: .
v_call: TRBV30
j_call: TRBJ2-4
d_call: .
cdr3_nt: TGTGCCTGGAGTGAAGCAGGCCTAGCCAAAAACATTCAGTACTTC
cdr3_aa: CAWSEAGLAKNIQYF

clone_size: few
v_call: TRBV19
j_call: TRBJ1-5
d_call: .
cdr3_nt: TGTGCCAGTAGTATGGTGGTGGGGCAGGTAAATCAGCCCCAGCATTTT
cdr3_aa: CASSMVVGQVNQPQHF

clone_size: .
v_call: TRBV29-1
j_call: TRBJ2-3
d_call: .
cdr3_nt: TGCAGCGTTGATCCGGGGGCCGCAGATACGCAGTATTTT
cdr3_aa: CSVDPGAADTQYF

clone_size: .
v_call: TRBV6-5
j_call: TRBJ2-5
d_call: TRBD2
cdr3_nt: TGTGCCAGCAGTTACTTTAGCGGGAGTTTGAAGACCCAGTACTTC
cdr3_aa: CASSYFSGSLKTQYF

clone_size: .
v_call: TRBV30
j_call: TRBJ2-1
d_call: TRBD1
cdr3_nt: TGTGCCTGGAGTGTGGGGACAGGGAATGAGCAGTTCTTC
cdr3_aa: CAWSVGTGNEQFF

clone_size: once
v_call: TRBV28
j_call: TRBJ2-6
d_call: .
cdr3_nt: TGTGCCAGTATGTCCGGGGCCAACGTCCTGACTTTC
cdr3_aa: CASMSGANVLTF

clone_size: once
v_call: TRBV2
j_call: TRBJ2-2
d_call: .
cdr3_nt: TGTGCCAGCAGTGGACCCCGGGACAAGAACACCGGGGAGCTGTTTTTT
cdr3_aa: CASSGPRDKNTGELFF

clone_size: .
v_call: TRBV6-1
j_call: TRBJ1-4
d_call: TRBD1
cdr3_nt: TGTGCCAGCAATGGACAGGGAACTAATGAAAAACTGTTTTTT
cdr3_aa: CASNGQGTNEKLFF

clone_size: .
v_call: TRBV11-2
j_call: TRBJ1-2
d_call: .
cdr3_nt: TGTGCCAGCAGCTTAGACAGGGCGGGCTATGGCTACACCTTC
cdr3_aa: CASSLDRAGYGYTF

clone_size: .
v_call: TRBV27
j_call: TRBJ2-1
d_call: .
cdr3_nt: TGTGCCAGCAGTTATCCAGGGGGGTTCGAGCAGTTCTTC
cdr3_aa: CASSYPGGFEQFF

clone_size: .
v_call: TRBV5-1
j_call: TRBJ1-5
d_call: .
cdr3_nt: TGCGCCAGCAGCTTGGAAGGAGGAAGCAATCAGCCCCAGCATTTT
cdr3_aa: CASSLEGGSNQPQHF

clone_size: .
v_call: TRBV6-1
j_call: TRBJ2-7
d_call: .
cdr3_nt: TGTGCCAGCAGTGAGAGAAACCCCGCGTACGAGCAGTACTTC
cdr3_aa: CASSERNPAYEQYF

clone_size: .
v_call: TRBV19
j_call: TRBJ2-1
d_call: .
cdr3_nt: TGTGCCAGTAGTATAGAAACCTCCCAGAAGCAGTTCTTC
cdr3_aa: CASSIETSQKQFF

clone_size: .
v_call: TRBV10-1
j_call: TRBJ2-7
d_call: .
cdr3_nt: TGCGCCAGCAGTGTCGGGGGAGGTTACGAGCAGTACTTC
cdr3_aa: CASSVGGGYEQYF

clone_size: .
v_call: TRBV5-1
j_call: TRBJ2-5
d_call: TRBD2
cdr3_nt: TGCGCCAGCAGCTTGGTATTACTAGCGGGAGCTCGGGAGACCCAGTACTTC
cdr3_aa: CASSLVLLAGARETQYF

clone_size: .
v_call: TRBV9
j_call: TRBJ2-7
d_call: .
cdr3_nt: TGTGCCAGCAGCGTAAGGCCAGGGACCTACGAGCAGTACTTC
cdr3_aa: CASSVRPGTYEQYF

clone_size: .
v_call: TRBV5-1
j_call: TRBJ2-7
d_call: TRBD2
cdr3_nt: TGCGCCAGCAGCCCAGGGACTAGCGGGCCCTACGAGCAGTACTTC
cdr3_aa: CASSPGTSGPYEQYF

clone_size: .
v_call: TRBV6-6
j_call: TRBJ2-6
d_call: TRBD1
cdr3_nt: TGTGCCAGCACCATTTCAGGGGGCTCTGGGGCCAACGTCCTGACTTTC
cdr3_aa: CASTISGGSGANVLTF

clone_size: once
v_call: TRBV11-2
j_call: TRBJ2-5
d_call: .
cdr3_nt: TGTGCCAGCAGCCTAGGGACGGCGGAGACCCAGTACTTC
cdr3_aa: CASSLGTAETQYF

clone_size: few
v_call: TRBV6-5
j_call: TRBJ1-5
d_call: .
cdr3_nt: TGTGCCAGCAGTAGGGGGGACGGCAATCAGCCCCAGCATTTT
cdr3_aa: CASSRGDGNQPQHF

clone_size: .
v_call: TRBV30
j_call: TRBJ1-1
d_call: .
cdr3_nt: TGTGCCTGGACCGCCCGACAGAAGAACACTGAAGCTTTCTTT
cdr3_aa: CAWTARQKNTEAFF